Sequencing of this T cell receptor (beta chain) was carried out in a study of blood T cell repertoires in COVID-19. At the level of the study: Acute and convalescent COVID-19 samples came from the United States, Italy and Spain.

Repertoires were generated with immunoSEQ multiplex PCR, while TCRdb's copy carries only in-frame clones and drops some. The table records around 260,000 clones, around nine tenths of them present only once. Sequenced: peripheral blood. This receptor was obtained from a woman aged 55-70 years with COVID-19, enrolled during active disease.

CDR3 sequence (DNA): TGTGCCAGCAGCCTCCTAGGGAGCAGGGAGACCCAGTACTTC. It codes for CASSLLGSRETQYF. V gene TRBV11-2 combines with J gene TRBJ2-5; perhaps TRBD2 as D (5 bases). V lost 5 bases to trimming and J lost 5 bases, with 15 bases between them. CDR3 length equals 14 residues. The germline gives CDR1 SGHAT, CDR2 FQNNGV.